The following is a T cell receptor beta chain sequence with its context. The record originates from a study of control samples from healthy donors and cancer patients. The junction had 6 bases not matched to a gene; V was cut back by 5 bases and J by 1 base. Germline V CDR1 and CDR2: MNHEY, SMNVEV (reference sequence). This CDR3 comprises 15 residues. Repertoires were generated with immunoSEQ multiplex PCR, while TCRdb's copy carries only in-frame clones and drops some. This sample has some 150,000 clones; about 90% occur once, and the top ten carry about 7.1%. The source is a man younger than 30 in good health. The chain couples TRBV27 to TRBJ2-5; 8 positions agree with TRBD2. The specimen was blood. The CDR3 here is CASSPQRGTQETQYF. The CDR3 DNA is TGTGCCAGCAGTCCCCAGCGGGGGACCCAAGAGACCCAGTACTTC.